The 25 T cell receptor beta chains below all came from one sample that was sequenced in a study of beta chain features in type 1 diabetes. Sequenced material consisted of expressed TCRB transcripts (all of the isolated RNA was reverse transcribed). Sequenced by immunoSEQ multiplex PCR; TCRdb stores in-frame clones only, minus some. The table shows about 360,000 clones, with roughly 13% occurring only once. Sequencing was done on a sample of naive CD4+ T cells from blood. Receptors were obtained from a man younger than 35 in good health.

The chain couples TRBV28 to TRBJ1-5, with a tentative D call TRBD1 (5 bases). V was cut by 3 bases and J by 5 bases, with 11 bases left in between. The CDR3 contains 14 residues. The germline gives CDR1 MDHEN, CDR2 SYDVKM. The CDR3 spells CASSFMSGYQPQHF. The CDR3 DNA reads TGTGCCAGCAGTTTTATGTCAGGGTATCAGCCCCAGCATTTT.

This chain uses TRBV6-5 with TRBJ1-1; D is unresolved. The CDR3 loop spans 12 amino acids. The germline gives CDR1 MNHEY, CDR2 SVGAGI. V gave up 6 bases and J gave up 1 base, with 6 bases separating them. In nucleotides, the CDR3 is TGTGCCAGCAGACAGCCGAACACTGAAGCTTTCTTT. Translated, it gives CASRQPNTEAFF.

This clone was recorded a few times. The genes are TRBV5-5 and TRBJ2-5; 8 bases fit TRBD1. V gave up 4 bases and J gave up 1 base; unmatched junction bases: 6. Germline V CDR1 and CDR2: SGHKS, YYEKEE (reference sequence). This CDR3 has 15 amino acids. The CDR3 protein is CASSRSTGVQETQYF. For the CDR3, the DNA is TGTGCCAGCAGCCGTTCGACAGGGGTCCAAGAGACCCAGTACTTC.

The chain links TRBV9 to TRBJ2-7; 8 nucleotides match TRBD2. This CDR3 contains 14 residues. Germline-derived CDR1 and CDR2 are SGDLS and YYNGEE. V shed 4 bases and J 3 bases; nucleotides not matched to a gene: 6. The CDR3 loop is CASSSGLGGYEQYF. CDR3 in DNA: TGTGCCAGCAGCTCGGGACTAGGTGGCTACGAGCAGTACTTC.

The V and J genes are TRBV2 and TRBJ2-1; possibly TRBD2 for D (7 bases). V was pared by 1 base and J by 13 bases, with 14 bases between. CDR1 is SNHLY, CDR2 FYNNEI, per germline. CDR3 size: 13 residues. The DNA of the CDR3 is TGTGCCAGCAGTGAAGAGGGGGGGGGACTTCAGTTCTTC. Its translation: CASSEEGGGLQFF.

The chain is built from TRBV11-2 and TRBJ2-7; D might be TRBD2 (5 bases). From germline, CDR1 is SGHAT and CDR2 FQNNGV. This CDR3 is 13 amino acids long. V lost 1 base, J lost 6 bases, and 10 bases lay in between. The CDR3 loop is CASSLVAGSEQYF. The CDR3, as DNA: TGTGCCAGCAGCTTAGTCGCGGGCTCCGAGCAGTACTTC.

The chain's CDR3 is CASSSSGQGGTGELFF. The CDR3 bases are TGTGCCAGCAGCTCATCGGGACAGGGTGGCACCGGGGAGCTGTTTTTT. The chain employs TRBV7-3 and TRBJ2-2, with 9 bases identical to TRBD1. This CDR3 comprises 16 residues. Per the germline V gene, CDR1 is SGHTA and CDR2 is FQGTGA. J was trimmed by 4 bases and V by 4 bases; bases with no gene match: 7.

The CDR3, as DNA: TGTGCCACCTTGACCGGGACAGGGGGCAACTATGGCTACACCTTC. This codes for CATLTGTGGNYGYTF. V and J are TRBV10-3 and TRBJ1-2; 12 nucleotides line up with TRBD1. In germline, CDR1 is ENHRY, CDR2 SYGVKD. V lost 10 bases, J lost 2 bases, and 8 bases stayed unmatched. The CDR3 totals 15 residues.

V and J are TRBV6-5 and TRBJ1-1; 8 nucleotides agree with TRBD1. The CDR3 covers 16 residues. With 2 bases clipped from V and 1 base from J, the junction kept 6 bases outside the gene matches. Per the germline V gene, CDR1 is MNHEY and CDR2 is SVGAGI. CDR3 region: CASSYITTGGNTEAFF. For the CDR3, the DNA is TGTGCCAGCAGTTACATCACAACAGGGGGGAACACTGAAGCTTTCTTT.

This clone came up a few times. V and J are TRBV29-1 and TRBJ1-2; D not resolved. V lost 3 bases and J lost 0, with 11 bases in between. The CDR3 loop spans 14 amino acids. The V gene's germline CDR1 is SQVTM and CDR2 ANQGSEA. The CDR3 spells CSVDLTDSNYGYTF. The CDR3 DNA is TGCAGCGTTGATCTTACAGATTCTAACTATGGCTACACCTTC.

This clone was seen more than once but under ten times. The chain recombines TRBV5-4 with TRBJ1-6, with TRBD1 as a possible D gene (6 bases). The V gene's germline CDR1 is SGHNT and CDR2 YYREEE (reference sequence). V was pared by 4 bases and J by 10 bases, with 15 bases between. CDR3 length: 14 amino acids. CDR3 bases: TGTGCCAGCAGCCACGGGACACAGAACTCACCCCTCCACTTT. Its translation: CASSHGTQNSPLHF.

The chain recombines TRBV28 with TRBJ2-7; TRBD2 might be the D (6 bases). The CDR3 is made up of 16 amino acids. Germline values: CDR1 MDHEN, CDR2 SYDVKM. Deletions cut 4 bases from V and 3 bases from J, with 19 bases between. In DNA form, the CDR3 reads TGTGCCAGCAGTTCCATTGGGACGGAGGGTGGCTACGAGCAGTACTTC. Its translation is CASSSIGTEGGYEQYF.

The chain uses TRBV6-4 and TRBJ1-6; maybe TRBD1 (6 bases). The CDR3 runs 17 residues. Germline lookup yields CDR1 MRHNA and CDR2 SNTAGT. Trimming left V 3 bases short and J 9 bases short, with 21 bases between. CDR3 coding DNA: TGTGCCAGCAGTGAACAGTGGACAGTCAAGGGTGGTTCACCCCTCCACTTT. Encoded protein: CASSEQWTVKGGSPLHF.

The table lists this clone with a few counts. The chain combines TRBV28 with TRBJ1-5; unclear D gene. Trimming shortened V by 3 bases and J by 7 bases, and 13 bases separated the two germline ends. CDR3 length equals 14 residues. CDR1 is MDHEN, CDR2 SYDVKM, per germline. CDR3: CASSFSQVRQPQHF. The CDR3 DNA follows: TGTGCCAGCAGTTTTTCGCAGGTTCGGCAGCCCCAGCATTTT.

This clone has just a few counts. The chain is built from TRBV29-1 and TRBJ1-2; the D is unclear. Trimming shortened V by 1 base and J by 3 bases, and 15 bases separated the two germline ends. Per the germline V gene, CDR1 is SQVTM and CDR2 is ANQGSEA. This CDR3 comprises 15 residues. The CDR3 is CSVEVAGPLYYGYTF. The DNA of the CDR3 is TGCAGCGTTGAAGTAGCCGGCCCTCTTTACTATGGCTACACCTTC.

This chain connects TRBV9 to TRBJ2-2; 9 bases fit TRBD2. Losses at the gene ends were 4 bases for V and 6 bases for J; bases not matched to a gene: 4. This CDR3 has 14 amino acids. The V gene's germline CDR1 is SGDLS and CDR2 YYNGEE. CDR3 sequence reads: CASSMGLASGELFF. The DNA for the CDR3 is TGTGCCAGCAGCATGGGACTAGCTTCCGGGGAGCTGTTTTTT.

The table lists this clone with a few counts. The rearrangement joins TRBV7-2 to TRBJ2-3; D is possibly TRBD2 (5 bases). The CDR3 covers 15 residues. Per the germline V gene, CDR1 is SGHTA and CDR2 is FQGNSA. V shed 1 base and J shed 1 base, with 9 bases lying between them. The CDR3 sequence is CASSLVGSGTDTQYF. The CDR3 DNA sequence: TGTGCCAGCAGCTTAGTGGGTAGCGGCACAGATACGCAGTATTTT.

This clone came up a few times. The rearrangement joins TRBV30 to TRBJ2-1, with TRBD2 matching over 8 bases. Germline V lookup: CDR1 GTSNPN, CDR2 SVGIG (reference sequence). The CDR3 length is 15 residues. The junction had 8 bases not matched to a gene; V was cut back by 5 bases and J by 2 bases. The CDR3 is CAWRRGGSAYNEQFF. CDR3 DNA sequence: TGTGCCTGGCGACGGGGGGGCAGCGCCTACAATGAGCAGTTCTTC.

The chain couples TRBV5-1 to TRBJ2-1, with D perhaps matching TRBD2 (6 bases). The germline V and J ends were trimmed by 6 bases and 3 bases, with 22 bases remaining between them. The CDR3 extends over 17 amino acids. The V gene's germline CDR1 is SGHRS and CDR2 YFSETQ. The chain's CDR3 is CASTIRGTELNYNEQFF. CDR3 coding DNA: TGCGCCAGCACTATACGGGGGACGGAGCTGAACTACAATGAGCAGTTCTTC.

This clone was seen more than once but under ten times. The J gene is TRBJ2-1, the V gene TRBV5-1; 11 bases are shared with TRBD2. Losses at the gene ends were 4 bases for V and 7 bases for J; bases not matched to a gene: 4. CDR1 and CDR2 from the germline V gene are SGHRS and YFSETQ. The CDR3 covers 14 residues. The CDR3 region has the DNA TGCGCCAGCAGCCCGGCTAGCGGGGGGAATGAGCAGTTCTTC. It translates to CASSPASGGNEQFF.

CDR3 sequence reads: CASRRHPGQVEGYTF. The CDR3 region has the DNA TGTGCCAGCAGACGCCATCCGGGACAGGTAGAAGGCTACACCTTC. V and J are TRBV28 and TRBJ1-2, with 8 bases that match TRBD1. CDR3 length: 15 residues. The V gene end was trimmed by 6 bases and the J gene end by 8 bases; junction bases not matched to a gene: 14. Germline CDR1 is MDHEN and CDR2 is SYDVKM.

This clone has only a few counts. Other DNA sequences in this sample translate to the same CDR3. The chain uses TRBV29-1 and TRBJ2-7, with 7 positions matching TRBD1. Germline values: CDR1 SQVTM, CDR2 ANQGSEA. The length of the CDR3 is 12 residues. V trimming: 4 bases; J trimming: 2 bases; junction bases outside the gene matches: 2. CDR3 protein: CSVGQGTYEQYF. The DNA of the CDR3 is TGCAGCGTTGGACAGGGTACCTACGAGCAGTACTTC.

The chain combines TRBV6-5 with TRBJ2-1; 8 nucleotides align to TRBD2. Trimming at V came to 6 bases and at J to 14 bases, leaving 18 bases not matched to a gene. The CDR3 is 15 residues long. Germline loops: CDR1 MNHEY, CDR2 SVGAGI. The CDR3 DNA reads TGTGCCAGCAGCTTCGACAGACAGAGGCGGGAGGTGGAGTTCTTC. Its translation is CASSFDRQRREVEFF.

This clone was counted only a few times. The V call is TRBV19, the J call TRBJ2-5, with TRBD1 identical over 7 bases. Germline CDR1 LNHDA, CDR2 SQIVND (reference sequence). The junction had 5 bases not matched to a gene; V was cut back by 5 bases and J by 5 bases. The CDR3 has 13 residues. CDR3 coding DNA: TGTGCCAGTAGTGAAGACAGGGCCGAGACCCAGTACTTC. This encodes CASSEDRAETQYF.

This clone was seen a few times. This rearrangement joins TRBV6-5 to TRBJ2-5; TRBD2 matches at 10 bases. The CDR3 runs to 15 residues. From germline, CDR1 is MNHEY and CDR2 SVGAGI. V lost 5 bases, J lost 3 bases, and 6 bases stayed unmatched. The CDR3 DNA follows: TGTGCCAGCAGTCCTTACGGGACTAGCGAAGAGACCCAGTACTTC. Protein sequence: CASSPYGTSEETQYF.